The sequence of this T cell receptor beta chain was determined in a study of cytomegalovirus exposure and HLA in healthy donors. On the study more broadly: Early on, a data release was issued that held 80 million or so unique TCRs from HLA-typed donors. Study results and caveats: Analysis performed later found roughly 18,000 TCR beta sequences associated with HLA alleles at 0.05 false discovery rate.

Germline values: CDR1 MDHEN, CDR2 SYDVKM. V dropped 5 bases and J dropped 2; count of bases not matched to a gene: 14. The CDR3 has 19 residues. As to this clone: Its cognate antigen is unknown.

The PCR contained 60 Vbeta and 13 Jbeta primers. Libraries were prepared by immunoSEQ multiplex PCR; TCRdb keeps only in-frame clonotypes and omits some of them. The sample table sets out over 100,000 clones. The chain carries TRBV28 and TRBJ2-2; 10 bases map to TRBD1. Sequencing was performed on PBMCs. This TCR was sampled from a man aged 40-49 years in good health and CMV-seropositive. The CDR3 is CASSPPAFWDRGNTGELFF. CDR3 sequence (DNA): TGTGCCAGCAGTCCGCCGGCTTTTTGGGACAGGGGTAACACCGGGGAGCTGTTTTTT.